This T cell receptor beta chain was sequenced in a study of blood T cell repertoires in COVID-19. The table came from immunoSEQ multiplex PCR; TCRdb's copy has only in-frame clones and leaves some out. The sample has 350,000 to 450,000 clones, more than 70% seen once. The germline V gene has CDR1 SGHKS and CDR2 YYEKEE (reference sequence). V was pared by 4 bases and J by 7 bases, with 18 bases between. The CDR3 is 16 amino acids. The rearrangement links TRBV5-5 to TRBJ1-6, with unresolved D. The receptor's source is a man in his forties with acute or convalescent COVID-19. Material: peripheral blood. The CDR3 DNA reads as TGTGCCAGCAGCCGGTCCCATGAAGATCACAATTCACCCCTCCACTTT. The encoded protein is CASSRSHEDHNSPLHF.